The 25 T cell receptor beta chains given below trace back to one sample, sequenced in a study of cytomegalovirus exposure and HLA in healthy donors (dated by TCRdb to 2017 to 2019). Library generation was performed with the immunoSEQ multiplex PCR assay. The multiplex PCR relied on a mix of 60 forward primers for TCR Vbeta segments and 13 reverse primers for TCR Jbeta segments. TCRdb stores this immuneACCESS table with in-frame sequences only. Part of the clones is absent; in the studies checked, under half of the shortfall reflects unresolved V genes, and no reason is known for the rest. The sample includes some 140,000 clones, with roughly 79% observed a single time. The top ten clones comprise more than 0.95% of the sample. The sequenced sample was PBMCs. Receptor source: a man between 18 and 29 years old in good health and CMV-seronegative.

This clone has more than one count but fewer than ten. The chain is built from TRBV2 and TRBJ1-6; no reliable D call. This CDR3 is built from 15 residues. Trimming took 6 bases from V and 7 from J, leaving 16 bases between them. CDR1 and CDR2 from the germline V gene are SNHLY and FYNNEI. DNA for the CDR3: TGTGCCAGCAGGAGTACCGGGATACAAAATTCACCCCTCCACTTT. Translating gives CASRSTGIQNSPLHF.

V is TRBV5-1 and J is TRBJ2-5, with D possibly TRBD1 on 5 matching bases. This CDR3 contains 16 residues. Deletions cut 0 bases from V and 0 bases from J, with 12 bases between. The germline V gene encodes CDR1 SGHRS and CDR2 YFSETQ. CDR3 DNA: TGCGCCAGCAGCTTGGCGACAGTCACCAACCAAGAGACCCAGTACTTC. Amino acids: CASSLATVTNQETQYF.

CDR3 nucleotides: TGTGCCAGCAGTTACTCAGGCGGGGGGTACGAGCAGTACTTC. Amino acids: CASSYSGGGYEQYF. V is TRBV6-6 and J is TRBJ2-7, with TRBD2 matching over 8 bases. This CDR3 is built from 14 residues. Germline assignment: CDR1 MNHNY and CDR2 SVGAGI (reference sequence). V trimming: 0 bases; J trimming: 4 bases; junction bases outside the gene matches: 2.

The rearrangement joins TRBV5-6 to TRBJ1-2, with 7 bases identical to TRBD1. The CDR3 is 15 residues long. Losses at the gene ends were 0 bases for V and 5 bases for J; bases not matched to a gene: 7. Germline-derived CDR1 and CDR2 are SGHDT and YYEEEE. The CDR3 region is CASSLGQGSYYGYTF. The CDR3 DNA sequence: TGTGCCAGCAGCTTGGGACAGGGAAGCTATTATGGCTACACCTTC. Using reference TRBV5-6 and TRBJ1-2 for the parts outside the CDR3, the full variable domain is DAGVTQSPTHLIKTRGQQVTLRCSPKSGHDTVSWYQQALGQGPQFIFQYYEEEERQRGNFPDRFSGHQFPNYSSELNVNALLLGDSALYLCASSLGQGSYYGYTFGSGTRLTVV.

V is TRBV4-3 and J is TRBJ1-3; D is ambiguous. The CDR3 loop spans 15 amino acids. Germline V CDR1 and CDR2: LGHNA, YSLEER. The ends were cut back, 3 bases at V and 0 bases at J, with 9 bases in the middle. CDR3 coding DNA: TGCGCCAGCAGCCAGGAACAGAGCTCTGGAAACACCATATATTTT. It yields the protein CASSQEQSSGNTIYF.

V and J are TRBV4-3 and TRBJ2-1, with TRBD2 matching over 11 bases. With 4 bases clipped from V and 2 bases from J, the junction kept 4 bases outside the gene matches. Germline CDR1 and CDR2: LGHNA and YSLEER. The CDR3 consists of 16 residues. The CDR3 DNA sequence: TGCGCCAGCAGCCTTCTAGCGGGGGGAACCTACAATGAGCAGTTCTTC. This translates into CASSLLAGGTYNEQFF.

In this sample, this clone turned up once. V gene TRBV4-1 combines with J gene TRBJ2-7, with TRBD2 matching over 8 bases. V lost 1 base to trimming and J lost 6 bases; unmatched junction nucleotides: 5. Germline V gene sequence: CDR1 MGHRA, CDR2 YSYEKL. This CDR3 contains 14 residues. CDR3 DNA sequence: TGCGCCAGCAGCCAAGCGGGGGGGCTCATCGAGCAGTACTTC. It specifies CASSQAGGLIEQYF.

This clone has a single count. J is TRBJ2-2 and V is TRBV2, with TRBD2 as a possible D gene (6 bases). The CDR3 is 15 amino acids. Germline V gene sequence: CDR1 SNHLY, CDR2 FYNNEI. Between the trimmed V and J ends, which lost 6 bases and 4 bases, there was a span of 15 bases. This chain's CDR3 is CASRGTGTRTGELFF. CDR3 nucleotides: TGTGCCAGCAGGGGGACGGGGACTCGCACCGGGGAGCTGTTTTTT.

The rearrangement uses TRBV5-4 and TRBJ1-1, with D maybe TRBD1 (6 bases). This CDR3 region has 12 residues. Per the germline V gene, CDR1 is SGHNT and CDR2 is YYREEE (reference sequence). Trimming removed 1 base from V and 10 bases from J, with 11 bases in between. The CDR3 nucleotides are TGTGCCAGCAGCTTGCAAGGGGGGGGAGCTTTCTTT. It is translated as CASSLQGGGAFF.

The chain employs TRBV6-5 and TRBJ2-3, with 7 nucleotides matching TRBD2. V shed 5 bases, J shed 6 bases, and the junction held 8 bases outside the gene matches. Looked up from germline, CDR1 is MNHEY and CDR2 is SVGAGI. CDR3 length: 14 amino acids. CDR3: CASSPSGGTDTQYF. DNA for the CDR3: TGTGCCAGCAGTCCCTCCGGGGGGACTGATACGCAGTATTTT.

The V gene is TRBV19, the J gene TRBJ1-5; D possibly corresponds to TRBD1 (5 bases). The CDR3 contains 16 residues. V gave up 4 bases and J gave up 3 bases, with 16 bases separating them. Per germline, CDR1 LNHDA and CDR2 SQIVND (reference sequence). The CDR3 sequence: CASSTQGGGNNQPQHF. The CDR3 DNA reads as TGTGCCAGTAGTACCCAGGGCGGGGGGAACAATCAGCCCCAGCATTTT.

This chain connects TRBV2 to TRBJ2-1; no firm D call. This CDR3 is 14 amino acids long. Trimming cost V 2 bases and J 5 bases, with 10 bases left between them. The V gene's germline CDR1 is SNHLY and CDR2 FYNNEI. This CDR3 reads CASSEISPDNEQFF. DNA of the CDR3: TGTGCCAGCAGTGAAATTTCCCCCGACAATGAGCAGTTCTTC.

In its sample, this clone was seen once. The CDR3 here is CASSILQGIYGYTF. The CDR3, as DNA: TGTGCCAGTAGTATACTACAGGGGATCTATGGCTACACCTTC. The chain recombines TRBV19 with TRBJ1-2; 7 nucleotides line up with TRBD1. V was clipped by 2 bases and J by 4 bases; unmatched bases: 4. The CDR3 covers 14 residues. Germline-derived CDR1 and CDR2 are LNHDA and SQIVND (reference sequence).

The gene calls are TRBV21-1 and TRBJ2-2; the table gives TRBD2 as D, unverified against the DNA. TRBV21-1 is a pseudogene segment. CDR3 length: 17 residues. CDR3 in amino acids: CASSKLTPGDSTGELFF. CDR3 in DNA: TGTGCCAGCAGCAAATTGACTCCTGGGGACTCTACCGGGGAGCTGTTTTTT.

The J gene is TRBJ2-6, the V gene TRBV4-3; the D gene is possibly TRBD2 (5 bases). CDR1 is LGHNA, CDR2 YSLEER, per germline. The CDR3 length is 18 residues. V was trimmed by 0 bases and J by 5 bases, leaving 17 bases between them. The CDR3 region is CASSQEPGSSLWANVLTF. The CDR3 bases are TGCGCCAGCAGCCAAGAACCGGGATCTTCCCTCTGGGCCAACGTCCTGACTTTC.

In DNA, the CDR3 is TGTGCCAGCAGCAACCAGGGGGGACGCGAGCAGTACTTC. Amino acids: CASSNQGGREQYF. The chain recombines TRBV7-2 with TRBJ2-7; possibly TRBD1 for D (7 bases). CDR3 length: 13 amino acids. Germline V lookup: CDR1 SGHTA, CDR2 FQGNSA. Trimming stripped 5 bases from V and 6 bases from J, with 14 bases between.

This clone was seen only a few times. The chain uses TRBV6-5 and TRBJ1-6; D perhaps matches TRBD1 (5 bases). V shed 4 bases and J shed 9 bases, with 13 bases lying between them. Per germline, CDR1 MNHEY and CDR2 SVGAGI. The CDR3 runs to 14 residues. CDR3 sequence: CASSWQGLASPLHF. In DNA, the CDR3 is TGTGCCAGCAGTTGGCAGGGTCTTGCTTCACCCCTCCACTTT.

The genes are TRBV9 and TRBJ2-7; possible D gene TRBD1, 5 bases. This CDR3 is 15 amino acids long. Trimming removed 0 bases at V and 3 bases at J, with 13 bases between. Germline V gives CDR1 SGDLS, CDR2 YYNGEE. CDR3: CASSVAEGHLYEQYF. The CDR3 DNA reads TGTGCCAGCAGCGTAGCCGAAGGACACCTCTACGAGCAGTACTTC.

This clone was found a few times. The chain couples TRBV4-3 to TRBJ1-6, with D perhaps matching TRBD1 (6 bases). This CDR3 has 15 residues. V was shortened by 2 bases and J by 10 bases, with 15 bases between the two germline ends. The germline V gene encodes CDR1 LGHNA and CDR2 YSLEER. CDR3 loop: CASSQHNRVGSPLHF. The CDR3 DNA reads as TGCGCCAGCAGCCAACACAACAGGGTTGGCTCACCCCTCCACTTT.

The chain carries TRBV5-4 and TRBJ2-7, with D tentatively TRBD1 (6 bases). Trimming shortened V by 4 bases and J by 3 bases, and 14 bases separated the two germline ends. The CDR3 totals 14 residues. Germline CDR1 SGHNT, CDR2 YYREEE (reference sequence). CDR3 DNA: TGTGCCAGCAGCCTTCGGACAGATGACTACGAGCAGTACTTC. Protein product: CASSLRTDDYEQYF.

In its sample, this clone was seen once. A read error is likely, as this CDR3 ends without the conserved phenylalanine or tryptophan. The CDR3 DNA is TGTGCCAGCAGCTTTGGCGAGGGCTACTATGGCTACACCCTC. Its protein product is CASSFGEGYYGYTL. This chain connects TRBV5-4 to TRBJ1-2; D gene unclear. The CDR3 spans 14 residues. In germline, CDR1 is SGHNT, CDR2 YYREEE (reference sequence). The V gene lost 2 bases and the J gene lost 3 bases, with 11 bases spanning the gap.

This rearrangement joins TRBV7-2 to TRBJ2-7, with unresolved D. The CDR3 is 16 amino acids. The V end was cut by 3 bases, the J end by 3 bases, with 18 bases between. Germline V lookup: CDR1 SGHTA, CDR2 FQGNSA. The CDR3 region is CASSLERPGFNYEQYF. The CDR3 DNA reads as TGTGCCAGCAGCTTGGAAAGACCGGGTTTCAACTACGAGCAGTACTTC.

A few counts support this clone. The chain carries TRBV6-4 and TRBJ2-2; D may be TRBD1 (6 bases). Per the germline V gene, CDR1 is MRHNA and CDR2 is SNTAGT. CDR3 length: 19 amino acids. The V end lost 7 bases, the J end lost 1 base, and 25 bases lay between the germline ends. The CDR3 DNA follows: TGTGCCAGCACCCCTCTAAAGGGGGTCCAACTTCTGAACACCGGGGAGCTGTTTTTT. This translates into CASTPLKGVQLLNTGELFF.

With regard to this clone: The junction departs from the called germline gene at one end, perhaps through a read error. This chain links TRBV19 with TRBJ2-7, with TRBD1 identical over 7 bases. Germline V CDR1 and CDR2: LNHDA, SQIVND (reference sequence). The CDR3 loop spans 13 amino acids. CDR3 loop: CVSSYDRAGEQYF. CDR3 DNA sequence: TGTGTCAGTAGTTATGACAGGGCGGGCGAGCAGTACTTC.

The CDR3 loop is CASSLGNRVQPQHF. Written as DNA, the CDR3 is TGTGCCAGCAGCTTAGGAAACAGAGTTCAGCCCCAGCATTTT. J is TRBJ1-5 and V is TRBV7-8, with D unresolved. The V and J ends lost 1 base and 6 bases respectively, with 10 bases between them. CDR1 and CDR2 (germline): SGHVS, FQNEAQ. This CDR3 spans 14 amino acids.